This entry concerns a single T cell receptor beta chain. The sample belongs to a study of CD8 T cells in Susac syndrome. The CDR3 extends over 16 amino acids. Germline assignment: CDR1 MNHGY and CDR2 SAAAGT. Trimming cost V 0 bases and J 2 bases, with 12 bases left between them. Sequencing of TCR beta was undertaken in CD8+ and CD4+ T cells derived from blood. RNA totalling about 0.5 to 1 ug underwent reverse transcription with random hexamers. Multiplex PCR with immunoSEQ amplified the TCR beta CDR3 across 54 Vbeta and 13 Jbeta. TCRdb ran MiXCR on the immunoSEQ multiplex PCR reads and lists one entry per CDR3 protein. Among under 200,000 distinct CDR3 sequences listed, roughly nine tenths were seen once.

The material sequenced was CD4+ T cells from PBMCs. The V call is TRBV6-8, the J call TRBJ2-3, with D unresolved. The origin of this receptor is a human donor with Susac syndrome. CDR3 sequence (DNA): TGTGCCAGCAGTTACTCGCTTTCCCCGACCACAGATACGCAGTATTTT. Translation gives CASSYSLSPTTDTQYF.